The present entry profiles one T cell receptor beta chain with its context. These data are taken from a study of shared T cell receptors in the human thymus. The method was immunoSEQ multiplex PCR; TCRdb's version includes in-frame clones alone and lacks a portion of them. Of over 450,000 clones in the sample, around 78% were seen once. The CDR3 length is 18 residues. V trimming: 4 bases; J trimming: 0 bases; junction bases outside the gene matches: 4. Germline V gives CDR1 KGHSH, CDR2 LQKENI. This sample was shared with a second study, whose subject was human thymus T cells. That source reports: The source of the thymus tissue was resections taken during corrective heart surgery. Repertoires from thymus and blood appeared to show biased V and J gene usage. Related research found strongly overlapping thymic repertoires in unrelated individuals.

Sequences were obtained from thymocytes. The chain couples TRBV18 to TRBJ2-2, with 14 bases fitting TRBD2. The sequence came from a boy younger than two with a congenital heart defect. The CDR3 region has the DNA TGTGCCAGCTCACGGCGACTAGCGGGAGGGCCGAACACCGGGGAGCTGTTTTTT. This gives the protein CASSRRLAGGPNTGELFF.